Shown below are 21 T cell receptor beta chains from a single sample sequenced in a study of cytomegalovirus exposure and HLA in healthy donors. The PCR was carried out with 60 Vbeta primers and 13 Jbeta primers. Repertoires were generated with immunoSEQ multiplex PCR, while TCRdb's copy carries only in-frame clones and drops some. The table has 100,000 to 120,000 clones, 60% to 85% seen once. Sequencing input: PBMCs. The receptor set was obtained from a woman between 25 and 40 years old in good health and CMV-seronegative.

The chain is built from TRBV28 and TRBJ1-1; D gene uncertain. The CDR3 covers 13 residues. Per the germline V gene, CDR1 is MDHEN and CDR2 is SYDVKM. V was shortened by 5 bases and J by 1 base, with 8 bases between the two germline ends. The CDR3 here is CASSLGRNTEAFF. The DNA for the CDR3 is TGTGCCAGCAGTCTGGGGAGGAACACTGAAGCTTTCTTT.

The chain combines TRBV11-2 with TRBJ2-1; D perhaps matches TRBD2 (5 bases). Germline lookup yields CDR1 SGHAT and CDR2 FQNNGV. The V gene lost 7 bases and the J gene lost 6 bases, with 16 bases spanning the gap. This CDR3 is 14 amino acids long. The CDR3 sequence: CASKLYSGFNEQFF. In nucleotides, the CDR3 is TGTGCCAGCAAGTTGTACAGCGGTTTCAATGAGCAGTTCTTC.

This clone has just one count. This chain joins TRBV4-2 and TRBJ1-1; D might be TRBD1 (5 bases). The V and J ends lost 0 bases and 1 base respectively, with 15 bases between them. This CDR3 spans 17 amino acids. In germline, CDR1 is LGHNA, CDR2 YNFKEQ. In nucleotides, the CDR3 is TGTGCCAGCAGCCAAGATCTGTCAGGGTTTGGGAACACTGAAGCTTTCTTT. Protein sequence: CASSQDLSGFGNTEAFF.

V usage is TRBV2 and J usage is TRBJ1-1; TRBD1 matches at 8 bases. V dropped 4 bases and J dropped 1; count of bases not matched to a gene: 5. The CDR3 is 15 residues long. CDR1 and CDR2 (germline): SNHLY, FYNNEI. The DNA for the CDR3 is TGTGCCAGCAGTGGACAGGGGCTGAAGAACACTGAAGCTTTCTTT. This translates into CASSGQGLKNTEAFF.

V is TRBV18 and J is TRBJ1-2, with D perhaps matching TRBD1 (5 bases). Germline V gene data show CDR1 as KGHSH and CDR2 as LQKENI. V lost 1 base and J lost 8, with 17 bases in between. There are 15 residues in the CDR3. The CDR3 DNA reads as TGTGCCAGCTCACCACTCCGAGGATCAGGGCGAGGCTACACCTTC. This codes for CASSPLRGSGRGYTF.

This clone was counted a single time. V gene TRBV30 combines with J gene TRBJ1-2, with D possibly TRBD1 on 5 matching bases. The CDR3 covers 12 residues. V was clipped by 3 bases and J by 4 bases, with 9 bases between them. CDR1 GTSNPN and CDR2 SVGIG come from the germline V gene (reference sequence). The CDR3 protein is CAWRDGGYGYTF. CDR3 nucleotides: TGTGCCTGGAGAGACGGGGGCTATGGCTACACCTTC.

This rearrangement joins TRBV30 to TRBJ1-5; TRBD1 matches at 10 bases. CDR3 size: 13 residues. Trimming removed 5 bases from V and 2 bases from J; junction bases left unmatched: 0. Per the germline V gene, CDR1 is GTSNPN and CDR2 is SVGIG (reference sequence). The CDR3 is CAWGQGGNQPQHF. In nucleotides, the CDR3 is TGTGCCTGGGGACAGGGGGGCAATCAGCCCCAGCATTTT.

This sequence joins TRBV2 and TRBJ1-2; TRBD1 might be the D (5 bases). The germline gives CDR1 SNHLY, CDR2 FYNNEI. The V end was cut by 1 base, the J end by 8 bases, with 17 bases between. The CDR3 totals 15 residues. The CDR3 nucleotides are TGTGCCAGCAGTGAAGAGCGGGGCTCAAGGTGGGGCTACACCTTC. It specifies CASSEERGSRWGYTF.

V usage is TRBV10-3 and J usage is TRBJ2-1; a possible D gene is TRBD2 (5 bases). This CDR3 comprises 14 residues. Trimming removed 6 bases from V and 9 bases from J, with 18 bases in between. Germline V CDR1 and CDR2: ENHRY, SYGVKD. CDR3 residues: CAIRDKETGGEQFF. In DNA form, the CDR3 reads TGTGCCATCAGGGATAAAGAGACTGGAGGTGAGCAGTTCTTC.

The sample holds a few counts of this clone. The chain carries TRBV6-1 and TRBJ1-1, with TRBD1 matching 8 bases. The CDR3 contains 16 residues. Germline lookup yields CDR1 MNHNS and CDR2 SASEGT. V lost 6 bases and J lost 3; bases outside the gene matches: 12. The CDR3 sequence: CASRERIQGAHTEAFF. The CDR3, as DNA: TGTGCCAGCAGGGAAAGGATCCAGGGGGCTCACACTGAAGCTTTCTTT.

The CDR3 loop is CASSEAYGQPQHF. CDR3 DNA sequence: TGTGCCAGCAGTGAAGCATACGGTCAGCCCCAGCATTTT. This chain connects TRBV6-1 to TRBJ1-5, with no clear D. CDR3 length: 13 amino acids. Trimming shortened V by 0 bases and J by 6 bases, and 6 bases separated the two germline ends. Germline V gene data show CDR1 as MNHNS and CDR2 as SASEGT.

J is TRBJ1-4 and V is TRBV9; 7 bases agree with TRBD1. V dropped 3 bases and J dropped 2; count of bases not matched to a gene: 4. CDR1 and CDR2 (germline): SGDLS, YYNGEE. The CDR3 has 15 residues. The CDR3 DNA is TGTGCCAGCAGCGGCCGACAGGGCACTAATGAAAAACTGTTTTTT. Translating it yields CASSGRQGTNEKLFF.

This rearrangement joins TRBV29-1 to TRBJ1-1, with 9 bases lining up with TRBD1. J lost 2 bases, V lost 3 bases, and 4 bases had no gene match. CDR1 is SQVTM and CDR2 is ANQGSEA in the germline V gene. This CDR3 region has 14 residues. The DNA of the CDR3 is TGCAGCGTTGATGGGGGACAGGGAAACACTGAAGCTTTCTTT. This encodes CSVDGGQGNTEAFF.

V is TRBV27 and J is TRBJ2-6; D remains unclear. The CDR3 extends over 15 amino acids. The V end lost 8 bases, the J end lost 1 base, and 12 bases lay between the germline ends. From germline, CDR1 is MNHEY and CDR2 SMNVEV (reference sequence). In DNA form, the CDR3 reads TGTGCCAGCCGAAGGAGCGTTTCTGGGGCCAACGTCCTGACTTTC. Encoded protein: CASRRSVSGANVLTF.

The V and J genes are TRBV5-1 and TRBJ2-1; D is perhaps TRBD1 (5 bases). The germline gives CDR1 SGHRS, CDR2 YFSETQ. The V end was cut by 4 bases, the J end by 5 bases, with 16 bases between. The CDR3 is 15 amino acids. CDR3 DNA sequence: TGCGCCAGCAGCCGACAGAACCCTCCCGACAATGAGCAGTTCTTC. Translation gives CASSRQNPPDNEQFF.

This chain uses TRBV7-2 with TRBJ2-7, with D unclear. V was cut by 0 bases and J by 6 bases, with 9 bases left in between. The CDR3 contains 13 residues. Germline values: CDR1 SGHTA, CDR2 FQGNSA. CDR3 loop: CASSLAEPSEQYF. DNA for the CDR3: TGTGCCAGCAGCTTAGCGGAGCCTTCCGAGCAGTACTTC.

Details on this clone: The missing conserved phenylalanine or tryptophan at the end of this CDR3 makes a read error likely. No DNA is shown, since the ends of the CDR3 on it are uncertain; the CDR3 is the one TCRdb lists. The CDR3 sequence is CASSPEWDRFTMYL. V is TRBV18 and J is TRBJ2-7; TRBD1, the table's D call, lacks a check against the DNA. In germline, CDR1 is KGHSH, CDR2 LQKENI. The CDR3 contains 14 residues when both ends are counted.

In nucleotides, the CDR3 is TGTGCCAGCAGCGTAGGAGCCACAGATACGCAGTATTTT. Protein: CASSVGATDTQYF. This chain joins TRBV9 and TRBJ2-3; D not resolved. Germline loops: CDR1 SGDLS, CDR2 YYNGEE. V was trimmed by 0 bases and J by 2 bases, leaving 4 bases between them. This CDR3 spans 13 amino acids.

V and J are TRBV4-2 and TRBJ2-1, with TRBD1 matching 7 bases. CDR1 and CDR2 from the germline V gene are LGHNA and YNFKEQ. Trimming at V came to 4 bases and at J to 5 bases, leaving 20 bases not matched to a gene. This CDR3 has 19 amino acids. CDR3 coding DNA: TGTGCCAGCAGCCTCCACACAGGGGAGAGTGGAACGCGGGACAATGAGCAGTTCTTC. This gives the protein CASSLHTGESGTRDNEQFF.

This chain uses TRBV2 with TRBJ2-5; 9 nucleotides align to TRBD2. V shed 3 bases, J shed 5 bases, and the junction held 10 bases outside the gene matches. This CDR3 is 16 amino acids long. Per the germline V gene, CDR1 is SNHLY and CDR2 is FYNNEI. DNA for the CDR3: TGTGCCAGCAGTGAGGGGCTAGCGGGACCCCAGGAGACCCAGTACTTC. The encoded protein is CASSEGLAGPQETQYF.

This clone was seen once. The V gene is TRBV6-5, the J gene TRBJ2-7, with TRBD2 as a possible D gene (6 bases). The CDR3 has 16 residues. Germline V gives CDR1 MNHEY, CDR2 SVGAGI. Trimming took 0 bases from V and 0 from J, leaving 12 bases between them. The CDR3 sequence: CASSYSFAGSSYEQYF. The CDR3 coding sequence is TGTGCCAGCAGTTACTCGTTTGCGGGGAGCTCCTACGAGCAGTACTTC.